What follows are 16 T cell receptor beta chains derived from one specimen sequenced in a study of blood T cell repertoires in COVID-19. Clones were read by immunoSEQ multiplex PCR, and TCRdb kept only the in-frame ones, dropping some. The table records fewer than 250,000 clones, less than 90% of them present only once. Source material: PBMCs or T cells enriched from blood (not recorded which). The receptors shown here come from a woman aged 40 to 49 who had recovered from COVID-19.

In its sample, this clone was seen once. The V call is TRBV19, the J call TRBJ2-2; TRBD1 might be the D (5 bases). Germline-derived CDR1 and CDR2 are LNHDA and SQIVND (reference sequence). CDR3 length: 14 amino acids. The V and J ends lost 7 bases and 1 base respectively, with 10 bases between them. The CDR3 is CASTGRENTGELFF. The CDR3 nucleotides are TGTGCCAGTACCGGCAGGGAGAACACCGGGGAGCTGTTTTTT.

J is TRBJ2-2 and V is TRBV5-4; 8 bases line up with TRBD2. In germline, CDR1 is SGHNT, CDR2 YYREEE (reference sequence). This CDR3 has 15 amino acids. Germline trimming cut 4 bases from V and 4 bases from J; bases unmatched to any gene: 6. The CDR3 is CASSTGLGSTGELFF. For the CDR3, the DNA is TGTGCCAGCAGCACGGGACTAGGGAGCACCGGGGAGCTGTTTTTT.

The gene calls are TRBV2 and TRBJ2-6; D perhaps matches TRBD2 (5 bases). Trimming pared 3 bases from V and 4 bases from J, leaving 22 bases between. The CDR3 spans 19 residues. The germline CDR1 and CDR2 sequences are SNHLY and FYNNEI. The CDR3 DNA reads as TGTGCCAGCAGTGAGGGTCGGACGGGAATAGGATCGGGGGCCAACGTCCTGACTTTC. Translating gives CASSEGRTGIGSGANVLTF.

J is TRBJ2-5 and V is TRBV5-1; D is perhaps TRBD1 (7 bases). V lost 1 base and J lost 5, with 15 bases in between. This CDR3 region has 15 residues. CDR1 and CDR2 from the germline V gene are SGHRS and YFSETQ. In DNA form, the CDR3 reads TGCGCCAGCAGCTTGCAGGGGGAGGATTGGGAGACCCAGTACTTC. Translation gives CASSLQGEDWETQYF.

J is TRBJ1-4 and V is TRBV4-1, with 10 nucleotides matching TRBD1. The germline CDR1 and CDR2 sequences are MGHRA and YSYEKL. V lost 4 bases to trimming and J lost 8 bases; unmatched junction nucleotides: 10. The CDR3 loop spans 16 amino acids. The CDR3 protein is CASSPVPGTGAEKLFF. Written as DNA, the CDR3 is TGCGCCAGCAGCCCAGTCCCCGGGACAGGGGCGGAAAAACTGTTTTTT.

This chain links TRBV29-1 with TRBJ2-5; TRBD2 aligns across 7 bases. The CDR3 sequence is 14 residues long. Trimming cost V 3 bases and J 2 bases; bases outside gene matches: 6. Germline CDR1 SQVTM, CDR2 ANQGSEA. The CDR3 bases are TGCAGCGTTGATGAGAGCGGGGTACAAGAGACCCAGTACTTC. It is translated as CSVDESGVQETQYF. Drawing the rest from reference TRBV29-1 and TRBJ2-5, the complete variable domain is SAVISQKPSRDICQRGTSLTIQCQVDSQVTMMFWYRQQPGQSLTLIATANQGSEATYESGFVIDKFPISRPNLTFSTLTVSNMSPEDSSIYLCSVDESGVQETQYFGPGTRLLVL.

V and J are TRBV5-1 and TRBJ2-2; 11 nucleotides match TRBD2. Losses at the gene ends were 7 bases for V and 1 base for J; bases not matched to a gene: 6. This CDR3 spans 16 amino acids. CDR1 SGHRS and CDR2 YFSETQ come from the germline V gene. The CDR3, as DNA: TGCGCCAGCGGAGATCTAGCGGGAGGGAACACCGGGGAGCTGTTTTTT. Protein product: CASGDLAGGNTGELFF.

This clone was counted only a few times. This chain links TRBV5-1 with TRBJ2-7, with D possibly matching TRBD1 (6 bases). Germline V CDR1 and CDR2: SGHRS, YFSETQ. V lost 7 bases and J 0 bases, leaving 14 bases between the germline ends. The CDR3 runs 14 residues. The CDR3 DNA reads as TGCGCCAGCCGCTCCCGGACAGACTCCTACGAGCAGTACTTC. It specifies CASRSRTDSYEQYF.

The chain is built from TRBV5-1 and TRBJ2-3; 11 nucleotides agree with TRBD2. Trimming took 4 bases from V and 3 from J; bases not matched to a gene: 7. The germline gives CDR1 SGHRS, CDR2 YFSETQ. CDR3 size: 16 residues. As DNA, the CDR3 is TGCGCCAGCAGCCAGGGACTAGCGGTCTCGACAGATACGCAGTATTTT. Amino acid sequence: CASSQGLAVSTDTQYF.

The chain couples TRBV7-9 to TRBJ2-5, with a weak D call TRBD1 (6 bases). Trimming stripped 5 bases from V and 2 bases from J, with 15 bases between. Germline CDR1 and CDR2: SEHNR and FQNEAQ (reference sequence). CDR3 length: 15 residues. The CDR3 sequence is CASSLPTGRQETQYF. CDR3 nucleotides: TGTGCCAGCAGCCTGCCAACAGGGAGACAAGAGACCCAGTACTTC.

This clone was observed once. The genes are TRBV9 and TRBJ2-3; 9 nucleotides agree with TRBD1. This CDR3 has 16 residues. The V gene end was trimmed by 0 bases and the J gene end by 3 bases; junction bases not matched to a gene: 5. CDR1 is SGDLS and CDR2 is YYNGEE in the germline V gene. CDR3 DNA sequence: TGTGCCAGCAGCGTAGGGGTGACAGGGGGAACAGATACGCAGTATTTT. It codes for CASSVGVTGGTDTQYF.

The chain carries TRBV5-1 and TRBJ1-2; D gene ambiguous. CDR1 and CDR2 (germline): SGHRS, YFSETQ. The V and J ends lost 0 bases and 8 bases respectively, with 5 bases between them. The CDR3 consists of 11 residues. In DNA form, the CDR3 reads TGCGCCAGCAGCTTGGAACACGGCTACACCTTC. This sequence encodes CASSLEHGYTF.

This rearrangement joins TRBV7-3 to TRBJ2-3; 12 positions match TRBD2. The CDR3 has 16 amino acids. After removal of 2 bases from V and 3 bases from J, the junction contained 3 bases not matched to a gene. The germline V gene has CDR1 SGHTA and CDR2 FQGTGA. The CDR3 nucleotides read TGTGCCAGCAGCTTAGCCGGGACTAGCGGGACAGATACGCAGTATTTT. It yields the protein CASSLAGTSGTDTQYF.

The CDR3: CASRPQGNYGYTF. The DNA of the CDR3 is TGCGCCAGCAGGCCACAGGGGAACTATGGCTACACCTTC. The rearrangement links TRBV5-1 to TRBJ1-2; 7 bases fit TRBD1. J lost 2 bases, V lost 5 bases, and 3 bases had no gene match. The CDR3 totals 13 residues. Germline-derived CDR1 and CDR2 are SGHRS and YFSETQ.

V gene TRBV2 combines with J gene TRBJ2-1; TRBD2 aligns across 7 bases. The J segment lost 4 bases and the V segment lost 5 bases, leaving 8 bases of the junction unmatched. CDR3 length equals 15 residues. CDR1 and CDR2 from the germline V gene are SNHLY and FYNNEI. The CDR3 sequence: CASSSWREYYNEQFF. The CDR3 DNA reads TGTGCCAGCAGTAGTTGGCGGGAGTATTACAATGAGCAGTTCTTC.

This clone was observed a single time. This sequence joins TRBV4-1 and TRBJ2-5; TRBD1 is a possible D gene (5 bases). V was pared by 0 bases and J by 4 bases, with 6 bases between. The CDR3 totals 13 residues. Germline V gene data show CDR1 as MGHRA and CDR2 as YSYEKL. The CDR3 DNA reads TGCGCCAGCAGCCAAGACAGGGCAGAGACCCAGTACTTC. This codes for CASSQDRAETQYF.